The rows below give T cell receptor beta chains drawn from one sample of a study of cytomegalovirus exposure and HLA in healthy donors. Produced via immunoSEQ multiplex PCR; TCRdb's table is partial and in-frame only. This sample carries around 200,000 clones, nearly 80% of them seen once, and the ten largest clones take 1.5% to 2%. The sequencing sample was made of PBMCs. The receptors derive from a male donor in good health and CMV-seronegative. Each CDR3 is given with its conserved first and last residue. Fields, in order: CDR3 protein, CDR3 DNA, clone size, D gene, CDR3 length, J gene, V gene. The D gene is left open where the match is weak. Size is omitted from some rows. Given values are once, few, many or a class for expanded clones.

CASSANGQGMGPF TGTGCCAGCAGCGCCAACGGGCAGGGGATGGGACCTTTT NA NA 13 TRBJ2-3 TRBV9
CASSLNEGSYEQYF TGTGCCAGCAGCTTAAATGAGGGCTCCTACGAGCAGTACTTC NA NA 14 TRBJ2-7 TRBV7-8
CTSSPRARDYEQYF TGCACCAGCAGCCCTCGGGCGAGGGACTACGAGCAGTACTTC NA NA 14 TRBJ2-7 TRBV1
CASSGYRGQDEQYF TGTGCCAGCAGCGGTTACAGGGGGCAAGACGAGCAGTACTTC NA TRBD1 14 TRBJ2-7 TRBV11-2
CASSQPPSGGLTEAFF TGCGCCAGCAGCCAACCTCCCTCAGGGGGCTTGACTGAAGCTTTCTTT NA TRBD1 16 TRBJ1-1 TRBV4-3
CAWTPPGGRPYNQPQHF TGTGCCTGGACCCCCCCCGGGGGAAGGCCTTACAATCAGCCCCAGCATTTT NA NA 17 TRBJ1-5 TRBV30
CASSPQGQAYGYTF TGCGCCAGCAGCCCCCAGGGGCAGGCCTATGGCTACACCTTC NA NA 14 TRBJ1-2 TRBV5-1
CSSSPVVRANTGELFF TGTTCCAGCAGCCCGGTTGTGCGGGCGAACACCGGGGAGCTGTTTTTT NA NA 16 TRBJ2-2 TRBV7-9
CASSSGLGETQYF TGTGCCAGCAGCTCAGGGCTTGGGGAGACCCAGTACTTC NA NA 13 TRBJ2-5 TRBV6-6
CASRTITGNWMNTEAFF TGTGCCAGCAGGACGATCACAGGGAATTGGATGAACACTGAAGCTTTCTTT NA NA 17 TRBJ1-1 TRBV28
CAISPPRDRPRNTGELFF TGTGCCATCAGTCCTCCACGCGACAGACCCCGGAACACCGGGGAGCTGTTTTTT NA NA 18 TRBJ2-2 TRBV10-3
CASSETYEQYF TGTGCCAGCAGTGAAACATACGAGCAGTACTTC NA NA 11 TRBJ2-7 TRBV6-1
CSDRRGDYGYTF TGCAGCGACCGACGGGGGGACTATGGCTACACCTTC NA NA 12 TRBJ1-2 TRBV29-1
CASSYSTGETSYEQYF TGTGCCAGCAGTTACTCGACCGGGGAAACCTCCTACGAGCAGTACTTC NA NA 16 TRBJ2-7 TRBV6-5
CAGGGGGEQFF TGTGCCGGAGGTGGGGGCGGGGAGCAGTTCTTC NA NA 11 TRBJ2-1 TRBV2
CSVLLGNYEQYF TGCAGCGTCCTCCTGGGCAATTACGAGCAGTACTTC once NA 12 TRBJ2-7 TRBV29-1
CAWSRGRAVYEQYF TGTGCCTGGAGTAGGGGGAGGGCCGTTTACGAGCAGTACTTC NA NA 14 TRBJ2-7 TRBV30
CAVSQGAHEQYF TGTGCCGTAAGCCAGGGGGCCCACGAGCAGTACTTC NA TRBD1 12 TRBJ2-7 TRBV10-3
CASSPGTSGGGETQYF TGTGCCAGCAGCCCCGGGACTAGCGGGGGTGGAGAGACCCAGTACTTC NA TRBD2 16 TRBJ2-5 TRBV7-2
CASSLGTGSNQPQHF TGTGCCAGCAGCTTAGGGACAGGTAGCAATCAGCCCCAGCATTTT NA TRBD1 15 TRBJ1-5 TRBV7-2